This TCR beta chain came from a study of T cell repertoires in cytomegalovirus infection. Whole-study context: Matching HLA type, along with CMV infection, was indicated by public TCR beta signatures. Findings and caveats of the study: The ex vivo response was dominated by HLA-C-restricted CMV-specific TCR beta clonotypes. Based on cumulative public TCR beta family frequency, carriers of CMV plus the relevant HLA were identified.

Of note for this clonotype: Its specificity is unknown.

CDR3 length equals 18 residues. V gave up 1 base and J gave up 4 bases, with 25 bases separating them. CDR1 is SQVTM, CDR2 ANQGSEA, per germline. TCRdb used MiXCR to reprocess the reads, holding one entry per CDR3 protein. This table holds fewer than 300,000 distinct CDR3 sequences, roughly 26% found once. Sequenced input: PBMCs. The V call is TRBV29-1, the J call TRBJ1-2; possibly TRBD1 for D (5 bases). The source is a human donor in good health (CMV status not recorded). Some clones in this sample may be carry-over from other donors' samples. Here the CDR3 reads CSVEVWGLGSHQIYGYTF. CDR3 bases: TGCAGCGTTGAAGTCTGGGGCTTGGGGTCCCACCAAATCTATGGCTACACCTTC.